The 25 T cell receptor beta chains listed next were all sequenced from one sample in a study of regulatory T cells listed by TCRdb under 2018. No antigen has been assigned to these receptors. Study-wide findings and limitations: Hydrophobic residues at CDR3 positions 6 and 7 were enriched in conventional CD4+ T cells from CD3G-deficient patients, which suggests more self-reactive specificities.

The protocol used for the library was the immunoSEQ multiplex PCR assay. The multiplex PCR relied on 52 forward TRBV primers and 13 reverse TRBJ primers, and amplification bias was corrected through assay-based and computational methods. What TCRdb holds here is the immuneACCESS table cut down to in-frame rearrangements. Part of the clones is not present; checked against another copy, under half of the missing clones reflect an unresolved V gene, and the others are unexplained. The sample table contains roughly 32,000 clones; only one count was recorded for roughly 90% of them. About 2.4% of the sample comes from the top ten. The sample was conventional CD4+ T cells sorted from blood. Every receptor here comes from a person in their late teens or twenties with CD3G deficiency.

The rearrangement links TRBV28 to TRBJ1-2; 10 bases are a match to TRBD1. CDR1 MDHEN and CDR2 SYDVKM come from the germline V gene. The junction had 17 bases not matched to a gene; V was cut back by 5 bases and J by 8 bases. The CDR3 contains 17 residues. The CDR3 region has the DNA TGTGCCAGCAGTCCCCAGACAGGGGGCTCTCGGCGGTCCGGCTACACCTTC. The encoded protein is CASSPQTGGSRRSGYTF.

This chain joins TRBV18 and TRBJ2-7; tentative D call: TRBD2 (6 bases). The V end was cut by 3 bases, the J end by 3 bases, with 12 bases between. The CDR3 runs 14 residues. The V gene's germline CDR1 is KGHSH and CDR2 LQKENI. The CDR3 nucleotides are TGTGCCAGCTCACCGGATGGGGGGAGCTACGAGCAGTACTTC. This sequence encodes CASSPDGGSYEQYF.

The chain carries TRBV11-3 and TRBJ1-2; D uncertain. V was cut by 7 bases and J by 8 bases, with 14 bases left in between. The CDR3 covers 12 residues. Germline CDR1 and CDR2: SGHNT and YENEEA. CDR3 in amino acids: CASNPLGRGYTF. Here the CDR3 DNA reads TGTGCCAGCAATCCCCTGGGCCGGGGCTACACCTTC.

This clone was recorded a few times. The chain combines TRBV28 with TRBJ2-7, with TRBD2 matching 7 bases. The germline V gene has CDR1 MDHEN and CDR2 SYDVKM. This CDR3 spans 13 amino acids. The V and J ends lost 4 bases and 2 bases, in that order; junction bases with no gene match: 2. CDR3 DNA: TGTGCCAGCAGTTCGCTAGCGGCCTACGAGCAGTACTTC. It encodes CASSSLAAYEQYF.

The chain links TRBV5-8 to TRBJ2-7; D gene uncertain. The V end lost 5 bases, the J end lost 4 bases, and 19 bases lay between the germline ends. The CDR3 runs to 15 residues. CDR1 and CDR2 from the germline V gene are SGHTS and YDEGEE. In DNA form, the CDR3 reads TGTGCCAGCAGTTGGGGTGGAGCGCTTTCTTACGAGCAGTACTTC. Translation: CASSWGGALSYEQYF.

The chain carries TRBV6-1 and TRBJ1-1; a weak D match, TRBD1 (6 bases). Germline V lookup: CDR1 MNHNS, CDR2 SASEGT. V was trimmed by 3 bases and J by 1 base, leaving 21 bases between them. The CDR3 totals 18 residues. CDR3 nucleotide sequence: TGTGCCAGCAGTGAGCGGGCGGTGGGGGCCGGGACGAACACTGAAGCTTTCTTT. It codes for CASSERAVGAGTNTEAFF.

The chain links TRBV10-3 to TRBJ2-7, with a weak D call TRBD1 (5 bases). In germline, CDR1 is ENHRY, CDR2 SYGVKD. Trimming took off 6 bases at V and 3 bases at J, with 12 bases between the two ends. CDR3 length: 13 residues. The CDR3 bases are TGTGCCATCAGCGCAGGGTTGAACTACGAGCAGTACTTC. Protein product: CAISAGLNYEQYF.

The genes are TRBV5-1 and TRBJ2-7; the match to TRBD2 covers 7 bases. Germline CDR1 and CDR2: SGHRS and YFSETQ. The V gene end was trimmed by 0 bases and the J gene end by 8 bases; junction bases not matched to a gene: 11. This CDR3 is built from 15 residues. The CDR3 region has the DNA TGCGCCAGCAGCTTGGGGTGGGCTGCCGGGACTAAGCAGTACTTC. Protein: CASSLGWAAGTKQYF.

The chain joins TRBV10-3 to TRBJ2-1, with TRBD1 identical over 7 bases. Losses at the gene ends were 4 bases for V and 10 bases for J; bases not matched to a gene: 7. The germline CDR1 and CDR2 sequences are ENHRY and SYGVKD. The CDR3 runs to 13 residues. CDR3 sequence: CAISGSQGGEQFF. The CDR3 DNA reads as TGTGCCATCAGTGGTTCACAAGGGGGCGAGCAGTTCTTC.

The V call is TRBV7-6, the J call TRBJ1-6, with TRBD1 identical over 7 bases. The CDR3 sequence is 15 residues long. V lost 3 bases and J lost 1; bases outside the gene matches: 0. Germline CDR1 and CDR2: SGHVS and FNYEAQ. For the CDR3, the DNA is TGTGCCAGCAGCTTCAGGGGGTCCTATAATTCACCCCTCCACTTT. Translating gives CASSFRGSYNSPLHF.

This rearrangement joins TRBV28 to TRBJ2-7, with TRBD2 matching 8 bases. Germline V lookup: CDR1 MDHEN, CDR2 SYDVKM. This CDR3 is 19 amino acids long. J was trimmed by 0 bases and V by 2 bases; bases with no gene match: 15. The CDR3 here is CASSLKAGGPDRSSYEQYF. In nucleotides, the CDR3 is TGTGCCAGCAGTTTAAAGGCGGGAGGCCCAGATCGAAGCTCCTACGAGCAGTACTTC.

V usage is TRBV6-1 and J usage is TRBJ2-3; D is possibly TRBD1 (6 bases). Germline V gives CDR1 MNHNS, CDR2 SASEGT. V lost 6 bases to trimming and J lost 3 bases, with 7 bases between them. The CDR3 extends over 12 amino acids. CDR3 region: CASRQGTDTQYF. The CDR3 bases are TGTGCCAGCAGACAGGGAACAGATACGCAGTATTTT.

For the CDR3, the DNA is TGTGCCAGCAGCTTAGATTCCTGGGCGGGACGGAATGAGCAGTTCTTC. Amino acid sequence: CASSLDSWAGRNEQFF. This chain links TRBV11-3 with TRBJ2-1; D is perhaps TRBD2 (6 bases). Per germline, CDR1 SGHNT and CDR2 YENEEA. The CDR3 length is 16 residues. V was trimmed by 0 bases and J by 7 bases, leaving 16 bases between them.

The rearrangement joins TRBV28 to TRBJ2-1; 12 nucleotides line up with TRBD2. The V gene's germline CDR1 is MDHEN and CDR2 SYDVKM. V was pared by 3 bases and J by 7 bases, with 1 base of the junction left unmatched. The CDR3 is 14 residues long. CDR3 residues: CASSLTSGRNEQFF. The CDR3, as DNA: TGTGCCAGCAGTTTGACTAGCGGGAGAAATGAGCAGTTCTTC. The full variable domain, rest sourced from reference TRBV28 and TRBJ2-1, is DVKVTQSSRYLVKRTGEKVFLECVQDMDHENMFWYRQDPGLGLRLIYFSYDVKMKEKGDIPEGYSVSREKKERFSLILESASTNQTSMYLCASSLTSGRNEQFFGPGTRLTVL.

The genes are TRBV5-1 and TRBJ2-3; no reliable D call. From germline, CDR1 is SGHRS and CDR2 YFSETQ. V lost 4 bases and J 4 bases, leaving 19 bases between the germline ends. The CDR3 runs to 16 residues. CDR3 nucleotide sequence: TGCGCCAGCAGCCTTGGGATCCTGTTGGGGTCAGATACGCAGTATTTT. Protein: CASSLGILLGSDTQYF. The variable domain in full, completed from reference TRBV5-1 and TRBJ2-3, reads KAGVTQTPRYLIKTRGQQVTLSCSPISGHRSVSWYQQTPGQGLQFLFEYFSETQRNKGNFPGRFSGRQFSNSRSEMNVSTLELGDSALYLCASSLGILLGSDTQYFGPGTRLTVL.

The V and J genes are TRBV7-9 and TRBJ2-5; D is possibly TRBD2 (6 bases). V lost 1 base and J 4 bases, leaving 25 bases between the germline ends. The CDR3 runs to 19 residues. Germline V CDR1 and CDR2: SEHNR, FQNEAQ (reference sequence). In DNA form, the CDR3 reads TGTGCCAGCAGCTTAGGGACGTCTACCGGGACTTCAAGAAGAGAGACCCAGTACTTC. This encodes CASSLGTSTGTSRRETQYF.

This clone appeared a single time. This chain connects TRBV5-1 to TRBJ2-3, with D perhaps TRBD1 (5 bases). CDR3 length equals 13 residues. The V gene lost 0 bases and the J gene lost 4 bases, with 6 bases spanning the gap. Germline V gene lookup returns CDR1 SGHRS and CDR2 YFSETQ. The DNA for the CDR3 is TGCGCCAGCAGCTTGGAAGGGGCAGATACGCAGTATTTT. Its translation: CASSLEGADTQYF.

V usage is TRBV28 and J usage is TRBJ2-1; D call uncertain. CDR3 length: 12 residues. Germline CDR1 MDHEN, CDR2 SYDVKM. V lost 7 bases, J lost 12 bases, and 16 bases lay in between. This CDR3 is CASNSGPNGQFF. The CDR3 DNA is TGTGCCAGCAACTCTGGCCCAAACGGGCAGTTCTTC.

The chain employs TRBV28 and TRBJ1-2, with D tentatively TRBD1 (6 bases). V lost 3 bases and J lost 7, with 12 bases in between. Germline loops: CDR1 MDHEN, CDR2 SYDVKM. This CDR3 has 13 residues. The CDR3 nucleotides are TGTGCCAGCAGTTTGCACAGGGTGCGTGGCTACACCTTC. This encodes CASSLHRVRGYTF.

V is TRBV28 and J is TRBJ1-4, with a possible D match to TRBD1 (6 bases). V lost 2 bases, J lost 4 bases, and 8 bases lay in between. In germline, CDR1 is MDHEN, CDR2 SYDVKM. The CDR3 length is 14 residues. This CDR3 reads CASSLGRGNEKLFF. In DNA, the CDR3 is TGTGCCAGCAGTTTAGGCAGGGGTAATGAAAAACTGTTTTTT. The complete variable domain, with remaining parts taken from reference TRBV28 and TRBJ1-4, reads DVKVTQSSRYLVKRTGEKVFLECVQDMDHENMFWYRQDPGLGLRLIYFSYDVKMKEKGDIPEGYSVSREKKERFSLILESASTNQTSMYLCASSLGRGNEKLFFGSGTQLSVL.

This chain connects TRBV6-1 to TRBJ1-1, with D uncertain. V dropped 5 bases and J dropped 2 bases, with 9 bases sitting between them. CDR1 is MNHNS and CDR2 is SASEGT in the germline V gene. The CDR3 loop spans 13 amino acids. CDR3 sequence reads: CASSTGRNTEAFF. DNA for the CDR3: TGTGCCAGCAGTACGGGCCGAAACACTGAAGCTTTCTTT.

The chain couples TRBV7-2 to TRBJ1-2; 8 bases match TRBD1. Germline values: CDR1 SGHTA, CDR2 FQGNSA. V shed 1 base, J shed 3 bases, and the junction held 1 base outside the gene matches. The CDR3 is 14 amino acids. CDR3 coding DNA: TGTGCCAGCAGCTTAGACAGGGGGGACTATGGCTACACCTTC. Translating it yields CASSLDRGDYGYTF.

This rearrangement joins TRBV10-3 to TRBJ1-2, with 8 nucleotides matching TRBD1. This CDR3 comprises 14 residues. Germline trimming cut 10 bases from V and 6 bases from J; bases unmatched to any gene: 13. The germline V gene encodes CDR1 ENHRY and CDR2 SYGVKD. The CDR3 nucleotides read TGTGCCACAACAACCGGGACAGGCATCAATGGCTACACCTTC. The encoded protein is CATTTGTGINGYTF.

For this clone: Other DNA sequences from this sample encode an identical CDR3 as well. V is TRBV5-1 and J is TRBJ2-5; 9 bases map to TRBD2. The germline CDR1 and CDR2 sequences are SGHRS and YFSETQ. The CDR3 extends over 15 amino acids. J lost 4 bases, V lost 2 bases, and 6 bases had no gene match. The CDR3 is CASSFGSGRRETQYF. In nucleotides, the CDR3 is TGCGCCAGCAGCTTTGGGAGCGGGAGGAGAGAGACCCAGTACTTC.

The chain recombines TRBV7-9 with TRBJ2-3; no clear D. Germline CDR1 and CDR2: SEHNR and FQNEAQ (reference sequence). Trimming shortened V by 4 bases and J by 5 bases, and 7 bases separated the two germline ends. CDR3 length: 12 amino acids. DNA of the CDR3: TGTGCCAGCAGCTCCAACCTAGATACGCAGTATTTT. It is translated as CASSSNLDTQYF.